This T cell receptor beta chain emerged from a study of blood T cell repertoires in COVID-19. Looking at the study overall: Samples taken during acute and convalescent COVID-19 were collected in the United States, Italy and Spain.

In the study's own analysis: It was from reference gene primer amplification that nucleated cell counts were estimated. The protocol was immunoSEQ multiplex PCR, while the TCRdb copy is restricted to in-frame clones and leaves out a portion. The D gene and trimming were derived from the DNA, and the V and J assignments and clone size from that table. Of hundreds of thousands of clones in the sample, roughly 80% were seen once. This TCR was recovered from a woman between 65 and 79 years old with active or convalescent COVID-19. Sequencing input: peripheral blood.

The CDR3 here is CASSLYGGVTDTQYF. CDR3 DNA: TGTGCCAGCAGCCTATATGGTGGTGTGACAGATACGCAGTATTTT. V gene TRBV6-5 combines with J gene TRBJ2-3; unclear D gene. The CDR3 contains 15 residues. Trimming removed 6 bases at V and 3 bases at J, with 16 bases between. The germline V gene has CDR1 MNHEY and CDR2 SVGAGI.